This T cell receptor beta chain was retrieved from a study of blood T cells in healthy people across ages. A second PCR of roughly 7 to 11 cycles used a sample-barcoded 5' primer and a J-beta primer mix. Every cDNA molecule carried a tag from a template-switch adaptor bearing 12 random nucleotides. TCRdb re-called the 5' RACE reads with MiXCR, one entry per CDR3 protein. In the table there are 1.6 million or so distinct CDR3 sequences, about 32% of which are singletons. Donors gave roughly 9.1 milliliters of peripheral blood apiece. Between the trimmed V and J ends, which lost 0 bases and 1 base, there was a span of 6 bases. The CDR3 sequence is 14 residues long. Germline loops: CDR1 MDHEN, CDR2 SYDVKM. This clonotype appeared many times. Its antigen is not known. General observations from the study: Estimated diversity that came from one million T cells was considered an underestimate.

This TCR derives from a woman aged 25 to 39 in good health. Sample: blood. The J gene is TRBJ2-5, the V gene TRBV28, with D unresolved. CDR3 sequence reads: CASSLWGLQETQYF. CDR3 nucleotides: TGTGCCAGCAGTTTATGGGGCCTCCAAGAGACCCAGTACTTC. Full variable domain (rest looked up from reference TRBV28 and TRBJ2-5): DVKVTQSSRYLVKRTGEKVFLECVQDMDHENMFWYRQDPGLGLRLIYFSYDVKMKEKGDIPEGYSVSREKKERFSLILESASTNQTSMYLCASSLWGLQETQYFGPGTRLLVL.